This T cell receptor (beta chain) was captured in a study of shared clonotypes between healthy human individuals. Study results and limitations: Generally, estimated richness proved larger in naive subsets than it did in memory subsets.

Free of recent acute infections or vaccinations, the donors were healthy HIV-negative adults. This clone was seen a handful of times. The antigen remains undetermined. Clones were sequenced by immunoSEQ multiplex PCR, and TCRdb holds only the in-frame ones, with some missing. The sample carries over 95,000 clones, roughly two thirds recorded once. The CDR3 is made up of 14 amino acids. Germline V gene lookup returns CDR1 MNHNY and CDR2 SVGAGI (reference sequence). V lost 3 bases to trimming and J lost 4 bases, with 12 bases between them. The rearrangement links TRBV6-6 to TRBJ1-1; the D is unclear. Material for sequencing was memory CD8+ T cells sorted from blood. Stated subset: CD45RO+ cells pooled with CCR7-negative TemRA cells. The sequence came from a woman aged 25-40 years in good health. CDR3 sequence: CASSYNRPGTEAFF. The CDR3 nucleotides read TGTGCCAGCAGTTATAACCGTCCCGGCACTGAAGCTTTCTTT.